This T cell receptor beta chain was captured by sequencing in a study of STAT5B mutations in CD4+ large granular lymphocyte leukemia. Study details: Among healthy controls, a particular HLA allele went with more CDR3 'QG' motifs.

Using immunoSEQ multiplex PCR, the repertoire was profiled, and TCRdb retains in-frame clones only, with some absent. Of about 28,000 clones listed, about 77% were seen once; the top ten hold roughly 3.2%. Study-wide results and caveats: Patient CD4-sorted repertoires looked more clonal than healthy CD4+ repertoires, even without putative leukemic clones. Data were not HLA-matched across samples.

This CDR3 region has 16 residues. The sample holds a few counts of this clone. Its antigen is as yet unknown. Controls came from buffy coats of healthy blood donors. Sequenced material: CD4+ T cells from blood buffy coats. The clonotype originates from a human donor in good health. The chain employs TRBV7-5 and TRBJ2-7; no check of the table's D call, TRBD1, against the DNA was made. TRBV7-5 is a known pseudogene. The CDR3 reads CARSLIGQAYSYEQYF. The CDR3 region has the DNA TGTGCCAGAAGCTTAATTGGGCAGGCCTATTCCTACGAGCAGTACTTC.